This T cell receptor (beta chain) came from a study of low-dose radiotherapy and immunotherapy resistance in tumors. At the level of the study: Treatment of Cohort 2 consisted of 1 Gy per fraction every two weeks, amounting to 13 Gy over 26 weeks. The study gave patients oral aspirin 300 mg daily for four cycles from cycle 1 day 1.

This clonotype was seen at least ten times. cDNA synthesis used a TRAV/TRBV-specific primer set for both chains. With a constant-region primer and a V-primer adapter, TCRs were subjected to 20 PCR cycles of amplification. TCRdb re-derived calls from the reads in MiXCR, one entry per CDR3 protein. The data hold 60,000 or so distinct CDR3 sequences, with 23% observed a single time. The V gene's germline CDR1 is SNHLY and CDR2 FYNNEI. J gave up 6 bases and V 10 bases, and 3 bases lay outside the gene matches. This CDR3 is built from 13 residues. Indicated time point: after trial treatment. As for treatment: LDRT plus nivolumab, ipilimumab, low-dose cyclophosphamide and aspirin (RACIN trial).

The sample was PBMCs, taken after low-dose radiotherapy plus immunotherapy. This chain uses TRBV2 with TRBJ2-1; 13 nucleotides line up with TRBD2. This clonotype originated in a male donor with prostate cancer. CDR3 nucleotide sequence: TGTGCCATTGGACTAGCGGGAGTCAATGAGCAGTTCTTC. This translates into CAIGLAGVNEQFF. Full variable domain (rest looked up from reference TRBV2 and TRBJ2-1): EPEVTQTPSHQVTQMGQEVILRCVPISNHLYFYWYRQILGQKVEFLVSFYNNEISEKSEIFDDQFSVERPDGSNFTLKIRSTKLEDSAMYFCAIGLAGVNEQFFGPGTRLTVL.